This T cell receptor beta chain was observed in a study of blood T cell repertoires in COVID-19 (TCRdb year 2020). About the study as a whole: The collaborator samples originated in the United States, Italy and Spain and spanned the acute and convalescent phases of COVID-19. Sample metadata almost always included a de-identified subject ID, COVID-19 status, age in years and sex. The prospective study material was composed of cDNA or gDNA derived from T cells, B-cell-depleted T cells, or PBMCs. Subjects who had been exposed to COVID-19, were actively infected with it, or had recovered from it provided the deeply sampled blood TCRbeta repertoires that made up the dataset. The samples were drawn from the first 160 participants of the ongoing ImmuneRACE study and from 1,200 or so subjects provided by 6 global collaborators. HLA class I and class II types, where available, came from metadata supplied by the sample provider rather than from assay-based typing. The repertoires were made available in a free public database intended to serve as a resource for research on the immune response to SARS-CoV-2. What the work shows at the level of the full study, not this receptor alone: How much clinical and demographic metadata was included differed by source and by participant, and the metadata was provided uncurated.

Comment on this clone: Its specific antigen is unknown. No much larger clone is present one base from it, and per-base qualities are unavailable.

TCRbeta CDR3 regions were amplified from genomic DNA using the immunoSEQ Assay, a bias-controlled multiplex PCR. The paper's processing steps were these. Within the assay, amplification of reference gene primers was used to estimate how many nucleated cells each sample contained. To quantify the absolute abundance of each unique TCRbeta CDR3 rearrangement, sequence reads were collapsed and filtered. For each sample, productive Simpson clonality was calculated as the square root of Simpson's diversity index across productive rearrangements. In its TCRdb copy, this immuneACCESS table keeps in-frame sequences only and misses some clones. Where compared with another copy, unresolved V genes explain less than half of these, and the others have no known cause. The V and J calls and clone size are taken from that table; D and trimming were inferred from the DNA. A total of roughly 63,000 clones appear in this sample, 88% of them only once. Jointly, the top ten make up 20% to 25% of the sample.

CDR1 and CDR2 (KGHSH, LQKENI) derive from the germline V gene. V drops 0 bases and J drops 7 bases, leaving 12 bases in between. The CDR3 sequence holds 14 residues, the cysteine and phenylalanine included. The read is trimmed to its CDR3 DNA, 42 bases read in frame from base 1. Whole blood was collected in K2EDTA tubes by collaborating institutions according to the institutions' own protocols. For TCRbeta analysis, collaborator samples were shipped as frozen whole blood, as isolated PBMCs, or as DNA extracted from either sample type. The source material was peripheral blood. The chain was built from TRBV18 and TRBJ1-2; TRBD1 is possibly the D segment (5 matching bases). The TCR comes from a woman in her forties or fifties with active or convalescent COVID-19. The DNA sequence follows: TGTGCCAGCTCACCACCAGGGGTACACAGTGGCTACACCTTC. It codes for CASSPPGVHSGYTF.